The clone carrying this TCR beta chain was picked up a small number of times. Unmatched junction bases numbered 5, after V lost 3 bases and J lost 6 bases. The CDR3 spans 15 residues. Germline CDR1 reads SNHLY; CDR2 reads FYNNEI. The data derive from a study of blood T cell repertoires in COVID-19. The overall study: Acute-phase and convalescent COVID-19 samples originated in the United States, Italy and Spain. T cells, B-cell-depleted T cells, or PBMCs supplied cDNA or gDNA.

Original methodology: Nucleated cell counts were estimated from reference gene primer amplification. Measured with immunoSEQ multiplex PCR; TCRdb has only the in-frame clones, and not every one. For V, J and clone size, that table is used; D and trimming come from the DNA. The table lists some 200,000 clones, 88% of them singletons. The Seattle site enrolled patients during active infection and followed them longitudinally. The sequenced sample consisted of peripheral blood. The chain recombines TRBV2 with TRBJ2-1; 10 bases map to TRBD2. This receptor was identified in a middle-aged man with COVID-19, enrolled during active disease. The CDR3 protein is CASSDLLAGVNEQFF. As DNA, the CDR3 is TGTGCCAGCAGTGATCTCCTAGCGGGAGTCAATGAGCAGTTCTTC.